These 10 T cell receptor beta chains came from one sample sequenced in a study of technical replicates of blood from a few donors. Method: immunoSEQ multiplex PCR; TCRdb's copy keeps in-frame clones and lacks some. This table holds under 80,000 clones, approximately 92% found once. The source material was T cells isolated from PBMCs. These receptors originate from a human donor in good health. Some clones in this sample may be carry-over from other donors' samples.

The CDR3 region has the DNA TGTGCCAGCAGCTTATCTGTCGCGGGAGGAACCGGGGAGCTGTTTTTT. Translation: CASSLSVAGGTGELFF. The genes are TRBV7-6 and TRBJ2-2, with TRBD2 matching over 8 bases. This CDR3 contains 16 residues. The junction had 7 bases not matched to a gene; V was cut back by 2 bases and J by 5 bases. Germline assignment: CDR1 SGHVS and CDR2 FNYEAQ. Filled out from reference TRBV7-6 and TRBJ2-2, the complete variable domain reads GAGVSQSPRYKVTKRGQDVALRCDPISGHVSLYWYRQALGQGPEFLTYFNYEAQQDKSGLPNDRFSAERPEGSISTLTIQRTEQRDSAMYRCASSLSVAGGTGELFFGEGSRLTVL.

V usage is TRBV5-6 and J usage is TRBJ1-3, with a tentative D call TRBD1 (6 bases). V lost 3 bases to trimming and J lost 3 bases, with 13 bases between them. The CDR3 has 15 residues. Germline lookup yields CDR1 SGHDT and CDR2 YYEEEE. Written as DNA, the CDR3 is TGTGCCAGCAGCTACCAAACAGGGATTGGAAACACCATATATTTT. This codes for CASSYQTGIGNTIYF.

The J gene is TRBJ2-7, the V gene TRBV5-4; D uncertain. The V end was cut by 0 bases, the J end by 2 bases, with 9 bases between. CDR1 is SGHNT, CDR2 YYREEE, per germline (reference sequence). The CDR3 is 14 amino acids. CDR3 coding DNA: TGTGCCAGCAGCTTGGAGGCAGGAACCTACGAGCAGTACTTC. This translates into CASSLEAGTYEQYF. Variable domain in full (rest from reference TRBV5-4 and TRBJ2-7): ETGVTQSPTHLIKTRGQQVTLRCSSQSGHNTVSWYQQALGQGPQFIFQYYREEENGRGNFPPRFSGLQFPNYSSELNVNALELDDSALYLCASSLEAGTYEQYFGPGTRLTVT.

DNA of the CDR3: TGTGCCAGCAGCTTGGTCTGGACAGGGGGCGCTGGGGCCAACGTCCTGACTTTC. As protein: CASSLVWTGGAGANVLTF. V and J are TRBV5-5 and TRBJ2-6; 11 nucleotides align to TRBD1. Germline CDR1 is SGHKS and CDR2 is YYEKEE (reference sequence). CDR3 size: 18 residues. J lost 2 bases, V lost 0 bases, and 4 bases had no gene match.

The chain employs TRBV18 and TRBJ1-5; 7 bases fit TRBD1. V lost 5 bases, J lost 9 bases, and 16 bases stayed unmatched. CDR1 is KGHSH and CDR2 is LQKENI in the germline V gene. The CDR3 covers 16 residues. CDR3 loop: CASSTGQLRPLGPQHF. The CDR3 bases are TGTGCCAGCTCAACGGGACAGCTACGTCCTCTTGGGCCCCAGCATTTT.

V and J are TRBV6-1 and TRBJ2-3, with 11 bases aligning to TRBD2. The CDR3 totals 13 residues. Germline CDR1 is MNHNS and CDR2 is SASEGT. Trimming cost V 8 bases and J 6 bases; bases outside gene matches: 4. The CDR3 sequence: CASQTSGIDTQYF. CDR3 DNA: TGTGCCAGCCAGACTAGCGGGATTGATACGCAGTATTTT.

The CDR3 DNA follows: TGTGCCAGCAGCAGGTTTTCCGGGACAGGTCCCACAGATACGCAGTATTTT. Amino acids: CASSRFSGTGPTDTQYF. The chain couples TRBV5-8 to TRBJ2-3, with 8 bases fitting TRBD1. Per the germline V gene, CDR1 is SGHTS and CDR2 is YDEGEE. CDR3 length: 17 amino acids. Trimming at V came to 4 bases and at J to 2 bases, leaving 12 bases not matched to a gene.

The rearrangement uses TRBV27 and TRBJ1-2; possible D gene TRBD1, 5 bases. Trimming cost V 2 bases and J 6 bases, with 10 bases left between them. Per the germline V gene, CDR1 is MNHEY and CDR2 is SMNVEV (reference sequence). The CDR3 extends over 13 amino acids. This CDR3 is CASSLTSGNGYTF. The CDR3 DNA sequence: TGTGCCAGCAGTTTAACGTCAGGGAATGGCTACACCTTC.

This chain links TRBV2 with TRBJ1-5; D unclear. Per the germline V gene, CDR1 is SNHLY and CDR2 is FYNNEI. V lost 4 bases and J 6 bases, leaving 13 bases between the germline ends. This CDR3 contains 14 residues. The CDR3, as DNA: TGTGCCAGCAGTGTAGGACTAGACGGTCAGCCCCAGCATTTT. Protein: CASSVGLDGQPQHF.

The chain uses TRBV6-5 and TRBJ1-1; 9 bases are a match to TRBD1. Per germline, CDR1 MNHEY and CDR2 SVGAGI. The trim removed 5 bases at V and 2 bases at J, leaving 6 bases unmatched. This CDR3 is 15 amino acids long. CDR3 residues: CASSKWGQGNTEAFF. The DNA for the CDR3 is TGTGCCAGCAGTAAATGGGGACAGGGAAACACTGAAGCTTTCTTT.